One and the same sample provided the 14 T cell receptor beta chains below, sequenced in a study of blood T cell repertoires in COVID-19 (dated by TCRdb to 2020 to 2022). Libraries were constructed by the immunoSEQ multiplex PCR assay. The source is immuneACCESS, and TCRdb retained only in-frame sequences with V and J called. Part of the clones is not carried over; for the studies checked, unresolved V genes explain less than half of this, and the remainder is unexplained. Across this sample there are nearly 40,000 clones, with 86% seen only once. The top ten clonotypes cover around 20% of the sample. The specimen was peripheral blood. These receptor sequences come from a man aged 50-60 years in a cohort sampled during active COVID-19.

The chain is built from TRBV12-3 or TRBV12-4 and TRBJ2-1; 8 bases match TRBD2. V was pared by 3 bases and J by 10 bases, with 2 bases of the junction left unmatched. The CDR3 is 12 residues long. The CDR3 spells CASSFSGTEQFF. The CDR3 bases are TGTGCCAGCAGTTTTAGCGGGACAGAGCAGTTCTTC.

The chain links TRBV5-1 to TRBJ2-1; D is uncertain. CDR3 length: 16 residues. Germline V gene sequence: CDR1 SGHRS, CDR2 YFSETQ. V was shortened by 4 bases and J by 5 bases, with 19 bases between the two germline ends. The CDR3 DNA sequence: TGCGCCAGCAGCGCCCCCGGCCTCCGGAGCGACAATGAGCAGTTCTTC. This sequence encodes CASSAPGLRSDNEQFF.

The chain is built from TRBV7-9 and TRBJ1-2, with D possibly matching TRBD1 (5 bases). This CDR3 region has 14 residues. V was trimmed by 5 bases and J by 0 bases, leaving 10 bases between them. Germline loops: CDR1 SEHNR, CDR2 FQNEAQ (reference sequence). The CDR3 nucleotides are TGTGCCAGCAGCCTCCCGACAGCTAACTATGGCTACACCTTC. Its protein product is CASSLPTANYGYTF.

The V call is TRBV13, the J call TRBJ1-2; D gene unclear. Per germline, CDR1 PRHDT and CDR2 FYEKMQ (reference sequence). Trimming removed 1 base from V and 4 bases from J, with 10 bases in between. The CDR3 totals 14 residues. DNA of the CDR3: TGTGCCAGCAGCTTAGCCCGGAGCGGCTATGGCTACACCTTC. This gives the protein CASSLARSGYGYTF.

The CDR3 sequence: CASSPPRVAGELFF. For the CDR3, the DNA is TGTGCCAGCTCACCACCGCGGGTGGCCGGGGAGCTGTTTTTT. The rearrangement links TRBV18 to TRBJ2-2; maybe TRBD2 (5 bases). This CDR3 has 14 amino acids. The V end lost 0 bases, the J end lost 6 bases, and 8 bases lay between the germline ends. In germline, CDR1 is KGHSH, CDR2 LQKENI.

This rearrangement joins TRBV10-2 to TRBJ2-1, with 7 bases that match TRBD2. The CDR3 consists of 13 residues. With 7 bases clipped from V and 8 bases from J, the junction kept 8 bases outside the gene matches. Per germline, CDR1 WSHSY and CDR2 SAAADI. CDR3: CASNDGRNDEQFF. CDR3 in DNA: TGCGCCAGCAACGACGGGAGGAATGATGAGCAGTTCTTC.

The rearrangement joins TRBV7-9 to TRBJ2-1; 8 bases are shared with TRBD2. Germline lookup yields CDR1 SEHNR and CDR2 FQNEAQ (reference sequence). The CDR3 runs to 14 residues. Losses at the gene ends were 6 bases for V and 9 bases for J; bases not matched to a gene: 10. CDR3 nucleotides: TGTGCCAGCAGTCCGCGGGAGGCTCCTCTTGAGCAGTTCTTC. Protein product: CASSPREAPLEQFF.

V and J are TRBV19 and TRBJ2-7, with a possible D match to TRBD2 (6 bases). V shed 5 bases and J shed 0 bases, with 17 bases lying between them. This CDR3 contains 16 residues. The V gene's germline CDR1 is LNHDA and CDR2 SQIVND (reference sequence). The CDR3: CASSPAGRMSSYEQYV. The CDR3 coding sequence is TGTGCCAGTAGTCCGGCGGGACGGATGAGCTCCTACGAGCAGTACGTC.

CDR3 coding DNA: TGTGCCAGCAGCGAGGGAGGACTCACCCAGTACTTC. It specifies CASSEGGLTQYF. V gene TRBV9 combines with J gene TRBJ2-5; tentative D call: TRBD2 (6 bases). Germline values: CDR1 SGDLS, CDR2 YYNGEE. The CDR3 contains 12 residues. The V gene lost 3 bases and the J gene lost 8 bases, with 11 bases spanning the gap.

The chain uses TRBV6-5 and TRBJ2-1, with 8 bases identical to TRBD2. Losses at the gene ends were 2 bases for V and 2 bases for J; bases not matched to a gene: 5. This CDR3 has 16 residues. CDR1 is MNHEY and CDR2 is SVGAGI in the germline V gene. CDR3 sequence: CASSYGAGGTYNEQFF. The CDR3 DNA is TGTGCCAGCAGTTACGGGGCGGGGGGAACCTACAATGAGCAGTTCTTC.

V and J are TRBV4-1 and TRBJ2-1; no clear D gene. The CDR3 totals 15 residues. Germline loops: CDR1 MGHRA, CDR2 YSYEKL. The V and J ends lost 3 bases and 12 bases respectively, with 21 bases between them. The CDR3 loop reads CASSHPFEAIRLQFF. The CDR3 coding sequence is TGCGCCAGCAGCCACCCCTTCGAGGCCATACGTCTGCAGTTCTTC.

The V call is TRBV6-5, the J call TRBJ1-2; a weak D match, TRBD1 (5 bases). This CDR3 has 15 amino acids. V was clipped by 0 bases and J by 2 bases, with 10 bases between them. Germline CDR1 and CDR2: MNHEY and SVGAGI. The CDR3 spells CASSYSLWTNYGYTF. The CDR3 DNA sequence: TGTGCCAGCAGTTACTCCCTCTGGACAAACTATGGCTACACCTTC.

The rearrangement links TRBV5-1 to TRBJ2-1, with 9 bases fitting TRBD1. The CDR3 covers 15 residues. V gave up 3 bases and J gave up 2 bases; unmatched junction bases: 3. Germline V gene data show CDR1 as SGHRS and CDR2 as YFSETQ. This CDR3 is CASSWGDRAYNEQFF. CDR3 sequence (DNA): TGCGCCAGCAGCTGGGGGGACAGGGCCTACAATGAGCAGTTCTTC.

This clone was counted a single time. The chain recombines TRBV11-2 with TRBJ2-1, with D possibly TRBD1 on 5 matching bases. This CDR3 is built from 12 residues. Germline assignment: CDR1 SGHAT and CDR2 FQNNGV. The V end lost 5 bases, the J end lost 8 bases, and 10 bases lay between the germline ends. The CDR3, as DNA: TGTGCCAGCAGCGCCCAGGGCTATGAGCAGTTCTTC. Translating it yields CASSAQGYEQFF.